The 32 T cell receptor beta chains below all came from one sample that was sequenced in a study of T cells after yellow fever vaccination. MiXCR was run by TCRdb on the 5' RACE reads, yielding one entry per CDR3 protein. The table lists 620,000 or so distinct CDR3 sequences, less than 20% of them singletons, with roughly 17% in the top ten. The source was PBMCs, collected 5 to 6 days after the first yellow fever vaccination. Receptor source: a young man who received the YFV17D yellow fever vaccine.

The chain has TRBV29-1 and TRBJ1-1, with D hard to call. V gave up 2 bases and J gave up 1 base, with 5 bases separating them. CDR1 and CDR2 (germline): SQVTM, ANQGSEA. The CDR3 is made up of 12 amino acids. The chain's CDR3 is CSVETANTEAFF. CDR3 in DNA: TGCAGCGTTGAAACGGCGAACACTGAAGCTTTCTTT.

This chain connects TRBV5-6 to TRBJ2-7, with a tentative D call TRBD2 (6 bases). This CDR3 has 15 amino acids. Trimming took 3 bases from V and 5 from J, leaving 18 bases between them. Germline-derived CDR1 and CDR2 are SGHDT and YYEEEE. The CDR3 nucleotides are TGTGCCAGCAGCTCGGGAGTAGATACGGTGGACGAGCAGTACGTC. Amino acid sequence: CASSSGVDTVDEQYV.

V and J are TRBV7-3 and TRBJ2-2, with D perhaps given as TRBD1 or TRBD2 (6 bases each). Trimming took off 4 bases at V and 5 bases at J, with 14 bases between the two ends. CDR3 length: 15 amino acids. Germline-derived CDR1 and CDR2 are SGHTA and FQGTGA. CDR3 DNA: TGTGCCAGCAGCTCTCCAGGGGCGGGGACCGGGGAGCTGTTTTTT. It translates to CASSSPGAGTGELFF.

The V gene is TRBV30, the J gene TRBJ2-3, with 10 positions matching TRBD2. CDR1 is GTSNPN, CDR2 SVGIG, per germline (reference sequence). Trimming cost V 1 base and J 3 bases; bases outside gene matches: 1. The CDR3 is 14 amino acids. The CDR3 reads CAWSGLAGTDTQYF. CDR3 nucleotide sequence: TGTGCCTGGAGTGGACTAGCGGGTACAGATACGCAGTATTTT.

The chain is built from TRBV7-6 and TRBJ2-4, with 9 bases that match TRBD2. V was pared by 5 bases and J by 4 bases, with 6 bases of the junction left unmatched. The V gene's germline CDR1 is SGHVS and CDR2 FNYEAQ. The CDR3 consists of 15 residues. CDR3 sequence: CASSPQTSGKNIQYF. CDR3 DNA: TGTGCCAGCAGCCCGCAAACTAGCGGGAAAAACATTCAGTACTTC. Based on the CDR3 plus reference TRBV7-6 and TRBJ2-4, the full variable domain is GAGVSQSPRYKVTKRGQDVALRCDPISGHVSLYWYRQALGQGPEFLTYFNYEAQQDKSGLPNDRFSAERPEGSISTLTIQRTEQRDSAMYRCASSPQTSGKNIQYFGAGTRLSVL.

This chain connects TRBV20-1 to TRBJ1-5; perhaps TRBD1 as D (5 bases). This CDR3 is built from 13 residues. Per the germline V gene, CDR1 is DFQATT and CDR2 is SNEGSKA (reference sequence). V lost 5 bases and J 5 bases, leaving 13 bases between the germline ends. The CDR3 protein is CSASMRGDQPQHF. For the CDR3, the DNA is TGCAGTGCTTCCATGAGGGGTGATCAGCCCCAGCATTTT.

This clonotype appeared a few times. J is TRBJ1-5 and V is TRBV28, with D uncertain. Trimming removed 10 bases from V and 2 bases from J, with 15 bases in between. The CDR3 is 14 residues long. From germline, CDR1 is MDHEN and CDR2 SYDVKM. The CDR3 here is CATTLSGGNQPQHF. The CDR3 coding sequence is TGTGCCACGACTCTCAGCGGGGGCAATCAGCCCCAGCATTTT.

J is TRBJ2-1 and V is TRBV5-1; TRBD2 agrees at 9 bases. Unmatched junction bases numbered 9, after V lost 3 bases and J lost 8 bases. Germline V lookup: CDR1 SGHRS, CDR2 YFSETQ. The CDR3 runs to 15 residues. The DNA of the CDR3 is TGCGCCAGCAGCTCCGCGGGGGGGCCTTGGGATGAGCAGTTCTTC. The encoded protein is CASSSAGGPWDEQFF.

This clonotype was seen more than once but under ten times. The V gene is TRBV12-3 or TRBV12-4, the J gene TRBJ1-1; 7 positions match TRBD1. The CDR3 has 13 residues. Trimming took 6 bases from V and 1 from J; bases not matched to a gene: 2. The CDR3 nucleotides are TGTGCCAGCAGAAGACAGGGGAACACTGAAGCTTTCTTT. It encodes CASRRQGNTEAFF.

The chain uses TRBV7-2 and TRBJ2-1; D possibly corresponds to TRBD2 (5 bases). V was cut by 5 bases and J by 12 bases, with 17 bases left in between. This CDR3 spans 13 amino acids. Germline V gene sequence: CDR1 SGHTA, CDR2 FQGNSA. The CDR3 loop reads CASSPYYRGWQFF. The DNA for the CDR3 is TGTGCCAGCAGCCCGTACTACAGAGGGTGGCAGTTCTTC.

Many counts were recorded for this clonotype. This sequence joins TRBV6-4 and TRBJ2-6, with D unresolved. The CDR3 consists of 14 residues. Germline V gene data show CDR1 as MRHNA and CDR2 as SNTAGT. Trimming took off 2 bases at V and 3 bases at J, with 5 bases between the two ends. The CDR3 spells CASSDRVGANVLTF. The CDR3 nucleotides read TGTGCCAGCAGTGACAGGGTTGGGGCCAACGTCCTGACTTTC.

There are a few counts of this clonotype. V is TRBV25-1 and J is TRBJ2-7; D is undetermined. Per germline, CDR1 MGHDK and CDR2 SYGVNS. The CDR3 consists of 16 residues. V was trimmed by 9 bases and J by 3 bases, leaving 24 bases between them. DNA for the CDR3: TGTGCCAGACTACCGCCGCCGAGACATATTCTCTACGAGCAGTACTTC. It yields the protein CARLPPPRHILYEQYF.

The chain is built from TRBV10-3 and TRBJ2-1; D is ambiguous. Per the germline V gene, CDR1 is ENHRY and CDR2 is SYGVKD. This CDR3 region has 12 residues. Deletions cut 3 bases from V and 10 bases from J, with 10 bases between. The chain's CDR3 is CAISDYRAEQFF. In DNA form, the CDR3 reads TGTGCCATCAGTGATTACCGGGCCGAGCAGTTCTTC.

The chain is built from TRBV7-2 and TRBJ2-3; 7 positions match TRBD1. Unmatched junction bases numbered 7, after V lost 1 base and J lost 3 bases. This CDR3 spans 16 amino acids. CDR1 and CDR2 (germline): SGHTA, FQGNSA. The CDR3 reads CASSLGDSRSTDTQYF. The CDR3 nucleotides read TGTGCCAGCAGCTTAGGGGACAGCCGTTCGACAGATACGCAGTATTTT.

The sample holds a few counts of this clonotype. The genes are TRBV28 and TRBJ2-2, with TRBD1 matching over 10 bases. Germline CDR1 and CDR2: MDHEN and SYDVKM. V lost 6 bases to trimming and J lost 5 bases; unmatched junction nucleotides: 6. The CDR3 is made up of 15 amino acids. CDR3 residues: CASSAGTGETGELFF. CDR3 coding DNA: TGTGCCAGCAGCGCCGGGACAGGGGAGACCGGGGAGCTGTTTTTT. Drawing the rest from reference TRBV28 and TRBJ2-2, the complete variable domain is DVKVTQSSRYLVKRTGEKVFLECVQDMDHENMFWYRQDPGLGLRLIYFSYDVKMKEKGDIPEGYSVSREKKERFSLILESASTNQTSMYLCASSAGTGETGELFFGEGSRLTVL.

A few counts support this clonotype. V gene TRBV18 combines with J gene TRBJ2-6, with D uncertain. Deletions cut 3 bases from V and 2 bases from J, with 8 bases between. This CDR3 is 15 amino acids long. Germline V gene lookup returns CDR1 KGHSH and CDR2 LQKENI. The CDR3 DNA sequence: TGTGCCAGCTCACCGGGCCGCCCTGGGGCCAACGTCCTGACTTTC. The encoded protein is CASSPGRPGANVLTF.

This clonotype came up a few times. The V and J genes are TRBV5-1 and TRBJ1-3, with TRBD1 as a possible D gene (6 bases). CDR3 length: 15 amino acids. The V gene's germline CDR1 is SGHRS and CDR2 YFSETQ. Deletions cut 0 bases from V and 4 bases from J, with 11 bases between. The CDR3 DNA is TGCGCCAGCAGCTTGGGCGGGGGCGACGGAAACACCATATATTTT. Protein sequence: CASSLGGGDGNTIYF.

V usage is TRBV5-8 and J usage is TRBJ2-2; 8 bases are a match to TRBD1. The junction had 3 bases not matched to a gene; V was cut back by 0 bases and J by 5 bases. Germline V gene sequence: CDR1 SGHTS, CDR2 YDEGEE. The CDR3 is made up of 15 amino acids. The chain's CDR3 is CASSLGTGLTGELFF. The DNA for the CDR3 is TGTGCCAGCAGCTTGGGGACAGGGCTTACCGGGGAGCTGTTTTTT.

This chain joins TRBV5-1 and TRBJ2-1, with D tentatively TRBD1 or TRBD2 (5 bases each). Germline V gene lookup returns CDR1 SGHRS and CDR2 YFSETQ. The CDR3 has 15 amino acids. The V end lost 1 base, the J end lost 8 bases, and 16 bases lay between the germline ends. CDR3 DNA sequence: TGCGCCAGCAGCTTGCTATTGGGTTTGGGGGATGAGCAGTTCTTC. Amino acid sequence: CASSLLLGLGDEQFF.

V usage is TRBV12-3 or TRBV12-4 and J usage is TRBJ1-2; the D gene is possibly TRBD1 (6 bases). V gave up 6 bases and J gave up 6 bases, with 17 bases separating them. The CDR3 contains 14 residues. CDR3 nucleotides: TGTGCCAGCAGACGCAAAGGGGGAGGTGATGGCTACACCTTC. This encodes CASRRKGGGDGYTF.

This clonotype was detected only a few times. J is TRBJ1-6 and V is TRBV2, with D perhaps matching TRBD1 (6 bases). Per the germline V gene, CDR1 is SNHLY and CDR2 is FYNNEI. Trimming stripped 6 bases from V and 7 bases from J, with 16 bases between. This CDR3 has 15 amino acids. The CDR3 nucleotides are TGTGCCAGCAGCCTCCTGACAGGAGAAAATTCACCCCTCCACTTT. Its protein is CASSLLTGENSPLHF.

The CDR3, as DNA: TGTGCCAGCGGCCCCGGGACACTCTCCTACGAGCAGTACTTC. It is translated as CASGPGTLSYEQYF. The chain employs TRBV7-8 and TRBJ2-7; perhaps TRBD1 as D (6 bases). Trimming removed 8 bases from V and 0 bases from J, with 14 bases in between. The CDR3 is 14 residues long. Germline CDR1 and CDR2: SGHVS and FQNEAQ.

This clonotype has just a few counts. The chain employs TRBV6-2 or TRBV6-3 and TRBJ2-1, with 10 bases matching TRBD2. This CDR3 is built from 15 residues. The ends lost 5 bases at V and 4 bases at J; junction bases unmatched: 5. CDR1 MNHEY and CDR2 SVGEGT come from the germline V gene. The DNA for the CDR3 is TGTGCCAGCAGTCCAATAGCGGGGGGTTACAATGAGCAGTTCTTC. Protein sequence: CASSPIAGGYNEQFF.

The gene calls are TRBV20-1 and TRBJ2-5, with 7 bases that match TRBD2. Germline V CDR1 and CDR2: DFQATT, SNEGSKA (reference sequence). J lost 0 bases, V lost 6 bases, and 7 bases had no gene match. The CDR3 sequence is 14 residues long. This CDR3 is CSARSGKYQETQYF. The CDR3 DNA reads TGCAGTGCAAGGAGCGGGAAATACCAAGAGACCCAGTACTTC.

The genes are TRBV4-2 and TRBJ1-5, with 7 bases identical to TRBD1. CDR1 is LGHNA, CDR2 YNFKEQ, per germline. The junction had 4 bases not matched to a gene; V was cut back by 3 bases and J by 5 bases. This CDR3 is built from 14 residues. The CDR3 DNA reads TGTGCCAGCAGCCACGGGACAGCGGATCAGCCCCAGCATTTT. It codes for CASSHGTADQPQHF.

The rearrangement joins TRBV5-1 to TRBJ2-2, with unresolved D. V lost 4 bases to trimming and J lost 6 bases, with 16 bases between them. The length of the CDR3 is 15 residues. The V gene's germline CDR1 is SGHRS and CDR2 YFSETQ. The CDR3 DNA is TGCGCCAGCAGCGGGATAGGGTTCGGGTCCGGGGAGCTGTTTTTT. This translates into CASSGIGFGSGELFF.

This clonotype was found many times. This chain links TRBV24-1 with TRBJ2-5; D is possibly TRBD1 or TRBD2 (5 bases each). V dropped 3 bases and J dropped 6 bases, with 7 bases sitting between them. The CDR3 sequence is 12 residues long. Germline-derived CDR1 and CDR2 are KGHDR and SFDVKD. The CDR3 spells CATSDGGKTQYF. CDR3 bases: TGTGCCACCAGTGATGGGGGAAAGACCCAGTACTTC.

This sequence joins TRBV7-2 and TRBJ2-1; TRBD2 might be the D (6 bases). The CDR3 has 12 amino acids. Germline V gene sequence: CDR1 SGHTA, CDR2 FQGNSA. The V and J ends lost 6 bases and 7 bases respectively, with 10 bases between them. CDR3: CASREGRNEQFF. In DNA form, the CDR3 reads TGTGCCAGCAGGGAGGGTCGGAATGAGCAGTTCTTC.

This clonotype was picked up a small number of times. The chain links TRBV6-1 to TRBJ2-6; the D is unclear. Germline V lookup: CDR1 MNHNS, CDR2 SASEGT. Trimming shortened V by 6 bases and J by 0 bases, and 12 bases separated the two germline ends. The CDR3 consists of 16 residues. The CDR3 protein is CASSLQPYSGANVLTF. In DNA form, the CDR3 reads TGTGCCAGCAGCCTACAACCTTACTCTGGGGCCAACGTCCTGACTTTC.

This clonotype has more than one count but fewer than ten. The chain carries TRBV19 and TRBJ2-3, with 12 bases identical to TRBD2. From germline, CDR1 is LNHDA and CDR2 SQIVND (reference sequence). The V segment lost 4 bases and the J segment 1 base; nucleotides outside the gene matches: 12. The length of the CDR3 is 19 residues. The CDR3 region is CASSTKTLRLAGGTDTQYF. In DNA form, the CDR3 reads TGTGCCAGTAGTACAAAGACCCTCCGACTAGCGGGAGGCACAGATACGCAGTATTTT.

This rearrangement joins TRBV4-3 to TRBJ1-4; 7 bases are shared with TRBD1. This CDR3 comprises 16 residues. V lost 1 base, J lost 3 bases, and 5 bases stayed unmatched. From germline, CDR1 is LGHNA and CDR2 YSLEER. The CDR3 DNA reads TGCGCCAGCAGCCAAGGACCAGGACAGGCTAATGAAAAACTGTTTTTT. Translating it yields CASSQGPGQANEKLFF.

The rearrangement links TRBV28 to TRBJ1-1; possibly TRBD1 for D (5 bases). Deletions cut 2 bases from V and 8 bases from J, with 12 bases between. From germline, CDR1 is MDHEN and CDR2 SYDVKM. CDR3 length: 13 amino acids. As DNA, the CDR3 is TGTGCCAGCAGTTTAGGGGGGGTATTCGAAGCTTTCTTT. Its translation: CASSLGGVFEAFF.